A single sample gave rise to the 25 T cell receptor beta chains below, sequenced in a study of post-analysis software for immune sequencing data. Whole-study findings and limits: Relative to controls, patients had about 5 TRBV segments at higher frequency, with TRBV5-6, TRBV5-1 and TRBV20-1 among these.

Built from TCR beta cDNA, the libraries had unique molecular identifiers in them. TCRdb processed the PCR reads anew with MiXCR; each CDR3 protein has one entry. The data show some 260,000 distinct CDR3 sequences, roughly a third seen once. These TCRs' antigens remain unknown. The sample taken for sequencing was blood. These TCRs come from a girl aged 10-17 years with multiple sclerosis.

This clonotype was seen a few times. This may arise from a read error, as a much more abundant clone is one base away. This rearrangement joins TRBV7-8 to TRBJ2-7, with 12 positions matching TRBD2. The CDR3 runs 16 residues. J was trimmed by 7 bases and V by 4 bases; bases with no gene match: 11. Germline CDR1 and CDR2: SGHVS and FQNEAQ. The CDR3 DNA reads as TGTGCCAGCAGCTCCCCGACTAGCGGGGGTGTCAGTGAGCAGTACTTC. Translation gives CASSSPTSGGVSEQYF.

The rearrangement uses TRBV5-4 and TRBJ2-7; TRBD2 matches 10 bases. The end of the DNA aligns better with TRBJ2-5, so the J call may be wrong. The CDR3 loop spans 15 amino acids. Looked up from germline, CDR1 is SGHNT and CDR2 is YYREEE (reference sequence). Here the CDR3 reads CASSVTSGVEETQYF. CDR3 nucleotides: TGTGCCAGCAGCGTTACTAGCGGGGTCGAGGAGACCCAGTACTTC.

In its sample, this clonotype was seen a few times. The rearrangement joins TRBV10-3 to TRBJ2-1; TRBD2 aligns across 13 bases. The germline CDR1 and CDR2 sequences are ENHRY and SYGVKD. The CDR3 length is 14 residues. The CDR3 is CASGLAGTNNEQFF. CDR3 sequence (DNA): TGTGCTTCGGGACTAGCGGGAACCAACAATGAGCAGTTCTTC.

This chain joins TRBV5-8 and TRBJ2-4; TRBD1 matches at 9 bases. TRBJ2-7 matches the DNA end more closely, so the J call is doubtful. The germline V gene encodes CDR1 SGHTS and CDR2 YDEGEE. This CDR3 region has 16 residues. The CDR3 here is CASSLAGTGKRHEQYF. The DNA of the CDR3 is TGTGCCAGCAGCTTGGCAGGGACAGGGAAAAGACACGAGCAGTACTTC.

The chain links TRBV20-1 to TRBJ2-1; TRBD2 agrees at 9 bases. Germline V gives CDR1 DFQATT, CDR2 SNEGSKA (reference sequence). The CDR3 is made up of 12 amino acids. Losses at the gene ends were 7 bases for V and 7 bases for J; bases not matched to a gene: 5. CDR3 sequence: CSVKLAGNEQFF. The CDR3 coding sequence is TGCAGTGTCAAGCTAGCGGGGAATGAGCAGTTCTTC.

This clonotype was recorded many times. The CDR3 is CASNHGAGAKNIQYF. CDR3 bases: TGTGCCAGCAACCATGGGGCGGGAGCCAAAAACATTCAGTACTTC. The chain carries TRBV12-3 or TRBV12-4 and TRBJ2-4; TRBD1 or TRBD2 may be the D gene (5 bases each). The CDR3 runs to 15 residues. The germline V and J ends were trimmed by 7 bases and 0 bases, with 13 bases remaining between them.

This clonotype was found many times. The chain combines TRBV7-2 with TRBJ2-6; a possible D gene is TRBD2 (5 bases). CDR3 size: 18 residues. Germline CDR1 SGHTA, CDR2 FQGNSA. Trimming removed 1 base from V and 0 bases from J, with 13 bases in between. The CDR3 DNA sequence: TGTGCCAGCAGCTTAGGGAGGTTGGGAAACTCTGGGGCCAACGTCCTGACTTTC. It encodes CASSLGRLGNSGANVLTF.

This sequence joins TRBV5-1 and TRBJ1-2; no reliable D call. The germline V gene has CDR1 SGHRS and CDR2 YFSETQ. The CDR3 is made up of 14 amino acids. Trimming took 6 bases from V and 7 from J, leaving 19 bases between them. CDR3 in DNA: TGCGCCAGCACAACTGGAGACCGGGGTCCTGGCTACACCTTC. It encodes CASTTGDRGPGYTF.

This clonotype was recorded many times. This chain connects TRBV7-2 to TRBJ1-4; perhaps TRBD1 as D (5 bases). This CDR3 comprises 14 residues. V was clipped by 5 bases and J by 7 bases, with 14 bases between them. Germline V gene lookup returns CDR1 SGHTA and CDR2 FQGNSA. The CDR3 DNA sequence: TGTGCCAGCAGCCCACTGGGACCCAGTGAAAAACTGTTTTTT. It codes for CASSPLGPSEKLFF.

This clonotype was found many times. DNA of the CDR3: TGTGCCAGCATTCCGAGACAGGTGAACACTGAAGCTTTCTTT. As protein: CASIPRQVNTEAFF. The chain couples TRBV6-2 or TRBV6-3 to TRBJ1-1; a possible D gene is TRBD1 (6 bases). CDR1 and CDR2 from the germline V gene are MNHEY and SVGEGT. V dropped 7 bases and J dropped 0 bases, with 12 bases sitting between them. The CDR3 spans 14 residues.

The V and J genes are TRBV28 and TRBJ2-5; D gene ambiguous. V lost 4 bases and J 2 bases, leaving 14 bases between the germline ends. Germline-derived CDR1 and CDR2 are MDHEN and SYDVKM. The CDR3 is 15 residues long. The CDR3 here is CASSSRKSGQETQYF. For the CDR3, the DNA is TGTGCCAGCAGTTCAAGGAAGTCAGGTCAAGAGACCCAGTACTTC.

This clonotype has at least ten counts. The rearrangement joins TRBV29-1 to TRBJ2-1, with TRBD2 matching 9 bases. The CDR3 extends over 17 amino acids. Germline-derived CDR1 and CDR2 are SQVTM and ANQGSEA. The V segment lost 6 bases and the J segment 0 bases; nucleotides outside the gene matches: 12. CDR3 protein: CSVHGEASGTSYNEQFF. CDR3 bases: TGCAGCGTCCACGGGGAGGCTAGCGGGACCTCCTACAATGAGCAGTTCTTC.

This clonotype appeared many times. This sequence joins TRBV6-1 and TRBJ1-4, with D uncertain. Deletions cut 5 bases from V and 0 bases from J, with 7 bases between. This CDR3 is built from 14 residues. CDR1 and CDR2 (germline): MNHNS, SASEGT. The DNA of the CDR3 is TGTGCCAGCAGTTTCAGAGCAACTAATGAAAAACTGTTTTTT. Amino acid sequence: CASSFRATNEKLFF.

This clonotype was counted ten times or more. This sequence joins TRBV10-3 and TRBJ1-1; D is ambiguous. Germline loops: CDR1 ENHRY, CDR2 SYGVKD. V lost 7 bases and J lost 0, with 12 bases in between. CDR3 length equals 14 residues. The CDR3 DNA reads TGTGCCATCACCTCCCTGGGGATGAACACTGAAGCTTTCTTT. Translating gives CAITSLGMNTEAFF.

This clonotype has ten or more counts. The chain carries TRBV9 and TRBJ2-1, with 11 bases aligning to TRBD2. V dropped 0 bases and J dropped 7; count of bases not matched to a gene: 9. Germline assignment: CDR1 SGDLS and CDR2 YYNGEE. The CDR3 length is 17 residues. The CDR3 DNA follows: TGTGCCAGCAGCGTAGATTTAGCGGGAGGGATGATTAATGAGCAGTTCTTC. Encoded protein: CASSVDLAGGMINEQFF.

This sequence joins TRBV5-1 and TRBJ2-4, with 8 bases identical to TRBD2. TRBJ2-7 matches the DNA end more closely, so the J call is doubtful. Germline V gene sequence: CDR1 SGHRS, CDR2 YFSETQ. The CDR3 runs to 14 residues. The CDR3 protein is CASSTRAGVYEQYF. The DNA of the CDR3 is TGCGCCAGCAGCACCAGAGCGGGAGTCTACGAGCAGTACTTC.

There are many counts of this clonotype. This chain joins TRBV5-5 and TRBJ2-2; perhaps TRBD2 as D (7 bases). Looked up from germline, CDR1 is SGHKS and CDR2 is YYEKEE (reference sequence). The CDR3 is 16 amino acids. Trimming cost V 4 bases and J 4 bases, with 17 bases left between them. The chain's CDR3 is CASSLRSGGATGELFF. The CDR3 region has the DNA TGTGCCAGCAGCCTAAGATCGGGGGGCGCCACCGGGGAGCTGTTTTTT.

Many counts were recorded for this clonotype. The chain links TRBV12-3 or TRBV12-4 to TRBJ2-1; TRBD2 aligns across 11 bases. J lost 7 bases, V lost 3 bases, and 8 bases had no gene match. The CDR3 is 16 amino acids. The DNA of the CDR3 is TGTGCCAGCAGTTTTGGCACTAGCGGGAGTTCGAATGAGCAGTTCTTC. This sequence encodes CASSFGTSGSSNEQFF.

In its sample, this clonotype was seen many times. The chain links TRBV5-1 to TRBJ2-1; 10 bases fit TRBD2. Germline CDR1 reads SGHRS; CDR2 reads YFSETQ. The ends lost 0 bases at V and 0 bases at J; junction bases unmatched: 6. This CDR3 is built from 18 residues. The CDR3 reads CASSLASGSLSSYNEQFF. In DNA form, the CDR3 reads TGCGCCAGCAGCTTGGCTAGCGGGAGTCTGAGCTCCTACAATGAGCAGTTCTTC. The full variable domain, rest sourced from reference TRBV5-1 and TRBJ2-1, is KAGVTQTPRYLIKTRGQQVTLSCSPISGHRSVSWYQQTPGQGLQFLFEYFSETQRNKGNFPGRFSGRQFSNSRSEMNVSTLELGDSALYLCASSLASGSLSSYNEQFFGPGTRLTVL.

The chain carries TRBV20-1 and TRBJ2-7, with D maybe TRBD1 (7 bases). Germline V CDR1 and CDR2: DFQATT, SNEGSKA (reference sequence). Trimming took off 0 bases at V and 0 bases at J, with 21 bases between the two ends. The CDR3 covers 18 residues. CDR3 DNA: TGCAGTGCTAGAGACAGGAGGGGGCGGAGGCCGAGCTCCTACGAGCAGTACTTC. Residues: CSARDRRGRRPSSYEQYF.

To note about this clonotype: A clone one base away is much larger, so this may be a read error. The V call is TRBV27, the J call TRBJ2-6; 9 nucleotides match TRBD2. The CDR3 totals 15 residues. Per germline, CDR1 MNHEY and CDR2 SMNVEV (reference sequence). With 6 bases clipped from V and 0 bases from J, the junction kept 0 bases outside the gene matches. This CDR3 reads CASRLAGSGANVLTF. CDR3 nucleotide sequence: TGTGCCAGCAGACTAGCGGGCTCTGGGGCCAACGTCCTGACTTTC.

With respect to this clonotype: One base away lies a much larger clone, so this may be a sequencing read error. The rearrangement links TRBV12-3 or TRBV12-4 to TRBJ2-6, with TRBD2 identical over 7 bases. The CDR3 covers 16 residues. Written as DNA, the CDR3 is TGTGCCACCGCCCTAGAGCGGGGTAGTGGGGCCAACGTCCGGACTTTC. Translated, it gives CATALERGSGANVRTF.

This clonotype came up many times. V is TRBV28 and J is TRBJ2-6, with D unclear. The germline V gene encodes CDR1 MDHEN and CDR2 SYDVKM. The length of the CDR3 is 17 residues. Trimming took 7 bases from V and 0 from J, leaving 16 bases between them. The CDR3 DNA is TGTGCCAGCAACCCCACTCGGACCCCCTCTGGGGCCAACGTCCTGACTTTC. It is translated as CASNPTRTPSGANVLTF.

This clonotype has ten or more counts. The rearrangement uses TRBV4-1 and TRBJ1-2, with D possibly being TRBD1 (5 bases). The CDR3 loop spans 16 amino acids. Trimming removed 0 bases from V and 3 bases from J, with 14 bases in between. Germline V lookup: CDR1 MGHRA, CDR2 YSYEKL. DNA of the CDR3: TGCGCCAGCAGCCAAGACCTGCCCAGGGCATACTATGGCTACACCTTC. It is translated as CASSQDLPRAYYGYTF.

V gene TRBV4-1 combines with J gene TRBJ2-1; 9 nucleotides match TRBD2. Germline CDR1 is MGHRA and CDR2 is YSYEKL. After removal of 0 bases from V and 3 bases from J, the junction contained 6 bases not matched to a gene. This CDR3 comprises 17 residues. The CDR3 DNA reads TGCGCCAGCAGCCAAGATATACTAGCGGGCTTCTACAATGAGCAGTTCTTC. Translation gives CASSQDILAGFYNEQFF.